Given below is one TCR beta chain in context. The antigen it recognizes is unknown. Within one base of it there is no much larger clone, and no base qualities were kept. Spanning cysteine to phenylalanine, the CDR3 consists of 15 amino acids. The read is trimmed to its CDR3 DNA, 45 bases read in frame from base 1. The germline V gene (reference sequence) gives CDR1 as MNHNY and CDR2 as SVGAGI. Germline trimming amounts to 2 bases on V and 5 bases on J, with 2 as the count of junction bases outside the gene matches. Fluorescence-activated cell sorting was used to pull naive CD4 T cells, meaning cells that were CD45RO-negative and CD62L-positive, out of the PBMCs. Approximately 50 ml of fresh peripheral blood was collected from each donor, and PBMCs were isolated by Ficoll density centrifugation. Cells were sorted on a FACSAria III instrument, and every sample had a purity above 85%. The sample is drawn from a study of human versus mouse CDR3 diversity and MHC coevolution (dated by TCRdb to about 2017). About the study as a whole: According to reports, the immunoSEQ assay can detect one in 200,000 T cells and keeps multiplex PCR amplification bias to a minimum. Human naive CD4 T cell repertoires were used as a reference for TCR selection on multiple MHC II alleles and were compared with human-TCR-locus transgenic mice carrying single MHC II. Across the mouse and human samples, each sample yielded between about 0.6 x 10^7 and 1.6 x 10^7 valid reads. The human cohort comprised three healthy volunteer blood donors, one aged 30 to 40, one aged 40 to 50 and one aged 60 to 70 at collection.

The QIAGEN blood and tissue kit was used to extract genomic DNA from sorted cells, and the DNA was quantified on a NanoDrop 1000. TCR alpha and beta chains were deep sequenced and quantified on the immunoSEQ platform using multiplex PCR of genomic DNA. The original pipeline was this. Annotation of the TCR sequences relied on IMGT gene and region definitions. Out-of-frame rearrangements were used as a proxy for the preselection repertoire and compared with in-frame clonotypes. Repertoire size was estimated with the iCHAO1 estimator supplied with the immunoSEQ platform. A Gini index, which is based on the Lorenz curve, was applied to in-frame amino acid clonotypes to measure clonal inequality. Shared clonotypes were counted with the intersect function of the R package tcR, and similarity was scored with the Jaccard index. V, J and V-J usage frequencies went into a principal component analysis run with the R prcomp function, with no normalization applied. As stored in TCRdb, this immuneACCESS dataset retains in-frame rearrangements with V and J assigned. A fraction of the clones does not appear; measured against another copy, unresolved V genes explain less than half of the discrepancy, and the remainder lacks a known reason. V, J and clone size derive from that table, while D and trimming were established from the DNA sequence. Recorded for this sample are about 81,000 clones; approximately 92% of them occurred a single time. The top ten constitute 1.1% to 1.5% of the sample.

What the work shows at the level of the full study, not this receptor alone: On average, humans had more CDR3 deletions and insertions than mice, indicating greater exonuclease and TdT activity. Most of the three human donors showed the lowest clonal inequality scores among all compared groups. The largest TCR beta repertoire according to iCHAO1 estimates belonged to humans, at about 1.6 million clonotypes, a result attributed likely to selection by multiple MHC II molecules. Because human T cells were selected on roughly 6 MHC II alleles, repertoire diversity was not considered directly comparable between humans and mice.

This chain joins TRBV6-6 to TRBJ2-1, with 11 junctional bases fitting TRBD2. This TCR was recovered from a person aged 30 to 69 in good health. Sequenced input: naive CD4+ T cells from blood. The cell subset or site label on this specimen signifies: CD45RO-negative CD62L-positive naive CD4 T cells. The CDR3 region has the sequence CASSYGTSGNNEQFF. Read as DNA, the sequence is TGTGCCAGCAGTTACGGGACTAGCGGTAACAATGAGCAGTTCTTC.